This T cell receptor beta chain emerged from a study of blood T cell repertoires in COVID-19 (TCRdb year 2020). Regarding the research as a whole: The collaborator samples originated in the United States, Italy and Spain and spanned the acute and convalescent phases of COVID-19. The prospective study material was composed of cDNA or gDNA derived from T cells, B-cell-depleted T cells, or PBMCs. Deeply sampled blood TCRbeta repertoires from subjects exposed to, actively infected with, or recovered from COVID-19 were included in the dataset. The repertoires were made available in a free public database intended to serve as a resource for research on the immune response to SARS-CoV-2. Samples were obtained from the ongoing ImmuneRACE study (first 160 participants) and from roughly 1,300 subjects provided by 6 global collaborators. Nearly every sample came with metadata listing a de-identified subject ID, COVID-19 status, age in years and sex. Where available, HLA class I and class II types were obtained from metadata supplied by the sample provider rather than from assay-based typing.

Taken from the germline V gene, the CDR1 and CDR2 loops are SNHLY and FYNNEI. Trimming at the junction amounts to 6 bases on V and 3 bases on J, and the germline ends lie 11 bases apart. The CDR3, from cysteine to phenylalanine, totals 13 residues. The only DNA kept is the CDR3, 39 bases in frame from the first base. Concerning this clone itself: No antigen is known for it. Base qualities are not at hand, and no much larger clone is one base apart.

TCRbeta CDR3 regions were amplified from genomic DNA using the immunoSEQ Assay, a bias-controlled multiplex PCR. For the original study's pipeline: The number of nucleated cells in each sample was estimated by amplification of reference gene primers within the assay. Sequence reads were collapsed and filtered to measure the absolute abundance of every unique TCRbeta CDR3 rearrangement. For each sample, productive Simpson clonality was calculated as the square root of Simpson's diversity index over productive rearrangements. TCRdb carries this immuneACCESS record with in-frame sequences only. Its versions omit some clonotypes, under half of them owing to an unresolved V gene in the studies checked, with the rest unexplained. The V and J calls and clone size were taken over from that table, and D and trimming were inferred from the DNA. For this sample there are 250,000 to 350,000 clones; roughly 90% appear just once. In total, the top ten clones hold approximately 11% of the sample.

In Seattle, one collaborating source enrolled patients while the infection was active and tracked those patients longitudinally over the course of disease. Whole blood was collected in K2EDTA tubes by collaborating institutions according to the institutions' own protocols. Collaborator samples were shipped for TCRbeta analysis as frozen whole blood, isolated PBMCs, or DNA extracted from either sample type. The paper as a whole reports these results and caveats: Clinical and demographic metadata were provided uncurated, with the amount varying by source and participant.

Material: peripheral blood. Recombination joined TRBV2 with TRBJ1-2; the D gene cannot be resolved reliably. This TCR was recovered from a woman between 25 and 40 years old with COVID-19, enrolled during active disease. The CDR3 has the sequence CASRGDGHYGYTF. The bases read TGTGCCAGCAGGGGAGACGGACACTATGGCTACACCTTC.